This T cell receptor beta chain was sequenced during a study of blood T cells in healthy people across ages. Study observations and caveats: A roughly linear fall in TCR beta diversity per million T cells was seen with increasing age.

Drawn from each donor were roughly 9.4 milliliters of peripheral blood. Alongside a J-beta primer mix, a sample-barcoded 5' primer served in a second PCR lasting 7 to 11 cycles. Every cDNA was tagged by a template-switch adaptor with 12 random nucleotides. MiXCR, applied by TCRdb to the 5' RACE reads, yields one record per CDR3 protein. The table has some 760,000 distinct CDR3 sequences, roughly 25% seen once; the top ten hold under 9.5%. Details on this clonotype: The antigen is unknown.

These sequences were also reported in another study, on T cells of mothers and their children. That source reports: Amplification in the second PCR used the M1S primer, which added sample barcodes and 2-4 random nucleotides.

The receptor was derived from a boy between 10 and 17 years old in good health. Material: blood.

CDR3: CASQGLAGAYEQYF. The CDR3 DNA reads as TGTGCCAGCCAAGGACTAGCGGGCGCCTACGAGCAGTACTTC. The chain recombines TRBV28 with TRBJ2-7; TRBD2 matches 11 bases. CDR3 length: 14 residues. In germline, CDR1 is MDHEN, CDR2 SYDVKM. J was trimmed by 2 bases and V by 8 bases; bases with no gene match: 5.